This T cell receptor (beta chain) was documented in a study of cytomegalovirus exposure and HLA in healthy donors. Notes on the study in general: For cytomegalovirus status, the classifier reportedly gave diagnoses with high specificity and sensitivity.

Though nominally healthy at sampling, donors likely had unrecorded immune exposures. A multiplex PCR was run with 60 Vbeta primers and 13 Jbeta primers. Produced via immunoSEQ multiplex PCR; TCRdb's table is partial and in-frame only. The repertoire holds roughly 100,000 clones, with 10% as singletons. This clone showed up just a few times. Its antigen is not known. With 3 bases clipped from V and 1 base from J, the junction kept 2 bases outside the gene matches. The CDR3 length is 15 residues. CDR1 and CDR2 (germline): LGHNA, YSLEER. The source is a man aged 40-49 years in good health and CMV-seropositive. The sample consisted of PBMCs. The rearrangement links TRBV4-3 to TRBJ2-3; 9 bases line up with TRBD2. The CDR3 sequence: CASSQRLAGTDTQYF. In DNA, the CDR3 is TGCGCCAGCAGCCAGCGACTAGCGGGCACAGATACGCAGTATTTT.